This TCR beta chain was sequenced in a study of cytomegalovirus exposure and HLA in healthy donors. This CDR3 contains 16 residues. CDR1 MRHNA and CDR2 SNTAGT come from the germline V gene. V was pared by 6 bases and J by 0 bases, with 2 bases of the junction left unmatched. PCR employed 60 Vbeta and 13 Jbeta primers. Clones were sequenced by immunoSEQ multiplex PCR, and TCRdb holds only the in-frame ones, with some missing. The profile shows hundreds of thousands of clones, more than 75% of them singletons. The TCR was taken from a male donor in good health and CMV-seronegative. The chain links TRBV6-4 to TRBJ2-1, with 13 bases matching TRBD2. Sequenced input: PBMCs. This CDR3 reads CASSRTSGSSYNEQFF. Written as DNA, the CDR3 is TGTGCCAGCAGCAGGACTAGCGGGAGCTCCTACAATGAGCAGTTCTTC.